The source of this TCR beta chain is a study of cytomegalovirus exposure and HLA in healthy donors. Donors showed nominal health when sampled, although they likely had unrecorded immune exposures. Of note for this clone: Its antigen remains unknown.

The CDR3 extends over 14 amino acids. Unmatched junction bases numbered 4, after V lost 3 bases and J lost 5 bases. CDR1 and CDR2 from the germline V gene are GTSNPN and SVGIG (reference sequence). Study observations and caveats: With later analysis, a missense DCLRE1C variant became linked to TCR beta V- and J-gene trimming. The authors judged a highly shared variant cluster likely a sequencing artifact. A later analysis linked 15,000 to 20,000 TCR beta sequences to HLA alleles at 0.05 false discovery rate.

The PCR ran on 60 Vbeta and 13 Jbeta primers. Clones were sequenced by immunoSEQ multiplex PCR, and TCRdb holds only the in-frame ones, with some missing. The repertoire table contains under 200,000 clones. The sequence came from a woman between 18 and 30 years old in good health and CMV-seropositive. The V call is TRBV30, the J call TRBJ2-5; TRBD2 matches at 12 bases. The sequencing input was PBMCs. The CDR3 nucleotides are TGTGCCTGGAGGACTAGCGGGGGAGGGGAGACCCAGTACTTC. It codes for CAWRTSGGGETQYF.